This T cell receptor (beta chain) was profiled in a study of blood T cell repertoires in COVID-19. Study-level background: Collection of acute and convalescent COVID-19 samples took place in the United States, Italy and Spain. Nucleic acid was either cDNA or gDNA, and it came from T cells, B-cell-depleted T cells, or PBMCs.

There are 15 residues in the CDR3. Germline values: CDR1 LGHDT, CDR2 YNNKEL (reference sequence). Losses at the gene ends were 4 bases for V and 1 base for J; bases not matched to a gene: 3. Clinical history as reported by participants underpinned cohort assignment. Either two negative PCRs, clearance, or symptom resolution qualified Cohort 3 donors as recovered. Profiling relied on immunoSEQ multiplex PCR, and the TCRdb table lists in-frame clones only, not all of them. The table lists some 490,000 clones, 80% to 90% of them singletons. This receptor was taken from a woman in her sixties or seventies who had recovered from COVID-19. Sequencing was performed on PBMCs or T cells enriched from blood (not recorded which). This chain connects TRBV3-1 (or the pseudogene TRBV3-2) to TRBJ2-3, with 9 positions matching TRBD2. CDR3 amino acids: CASSPLAGGTDTQYF. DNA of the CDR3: TGTGCCAGCAGCCCCTTAGCGGGGGGCACAGATACGCAGTATTTT.